The 2 T cell receptor beta chains listed next were all sequenced from one sample in a study of read filtering for tumor transcriptome and immune sequencing. This library used about 400 ng RNA and molecular barcoded adaptors spanning alpha/delta and beta/gamma chains. TCRdb re-called the reads through MiXCR, storing one row per CDR3 protein. The sample lists over 80,000 distinct CDR3 sequences; roughly an eighth were seen once. Specimen: a population of CD138-negative cells sorted from bone marrow. The receptors shown here come from a donor at least 40 years old with multiple myeloma.

This clonotype was observed at least ten times. This rearrangement joins TRBV6-2 or TRBV6-3 to TRBJ2-1; no clear D. The length of the CDR3 is 13 residues. V was clipped by 2 bases and J by 4 bases, with 6 bases between them. Germline CDR1 is MNHEY and CDR2 is SVGEGT. CDR3 bases: TGTGCCAGCAGTTACAAAGGATACAATGAGCAGTTCTTC. Encoded protein: CASSYKGYNEQFF.

Points on this clonotype: A much larger clone differs from this one at a single base, so this may be a read error. This chain uses TRBV7-2 with TRBJ2-3; D unclear. The CDR3 sequence is 11 residues long. Germline V lookup: CDR1 SGHTA, CDR2 FQGNSA. V lost 8 bases and J lost 7, with 10 bases in between. CDR3 DNA: TGTGCCAGCGGCAACTACTATACGCAGTATTTT. It is translated as CASGNYYTQYF.